This T cell receptor (beta chain) was captured by sequencing in a study of blood T cell repertoires in COVID-19. For the study at large: Acute and convalescent COVID-19 samples came from the United States, Italy and Spain. PBMCs, B-cell-depleted T cells, or T cells were the source of the cDNA or gDNA that made up the material.

Source study methods: Amplified reference gene primers provided the basis for estimating nucleated cell counts. Using immunoSEQ multiplex PCR, the repertoire was profiled, and TCRdb retains in-frame clones only, with some absent. V and J calls plus clone size are reproduced from that table; the DNA served to infer D and trimming. The sample gives 390,000 or so clones, about 89% of which show up once; around 3% is in the top ten. Patients of the Seattle cohort, enrolled during active infection, were followed longitudinally. The V gene's germline CDR1 is GTSNPN and CDR2 SVGIG (reference sequence). CDR3 length: 16 residues. Between the trimmed V and J ends, which lost 3 bases and 4 bases, there was a span of 21 bases.

This sequence joins TRBV30 and TRBJ1-1, with D tentatively TRBD1 (5 bases). This receptor was identified in a woman between 25 and 40 years old with COVID-19, enrolled during active disease. Sequencing input: peripheral blood. CDR3 DNA: TGTGCCTGGAGCGGGGGATTCAGAAAAAGGGGCACTGAAGCTTTCTTT. It encodes CAWSGGFRKRGTEAFF.